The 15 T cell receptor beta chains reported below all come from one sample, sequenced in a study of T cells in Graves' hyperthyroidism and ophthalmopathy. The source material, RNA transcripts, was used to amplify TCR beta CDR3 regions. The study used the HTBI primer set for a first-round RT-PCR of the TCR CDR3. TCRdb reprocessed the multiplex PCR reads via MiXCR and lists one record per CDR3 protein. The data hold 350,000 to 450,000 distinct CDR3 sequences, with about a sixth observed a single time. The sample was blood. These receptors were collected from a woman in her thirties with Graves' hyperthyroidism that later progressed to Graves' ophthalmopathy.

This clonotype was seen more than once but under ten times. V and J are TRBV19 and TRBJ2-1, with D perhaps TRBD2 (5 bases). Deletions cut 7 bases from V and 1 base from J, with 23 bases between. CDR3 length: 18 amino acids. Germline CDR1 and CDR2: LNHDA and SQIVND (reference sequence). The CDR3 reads CASNPHSRAFISYNEQFF. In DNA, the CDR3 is TGTGCCAGTAACCCCCATTCGCGGGCCTTTATTTCCTACAATGAGCAGTTCTTC.

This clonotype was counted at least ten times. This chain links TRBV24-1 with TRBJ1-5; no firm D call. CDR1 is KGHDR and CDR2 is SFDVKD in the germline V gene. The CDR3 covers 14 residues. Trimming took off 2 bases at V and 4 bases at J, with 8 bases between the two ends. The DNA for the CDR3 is TGTGCCACCAGTGATTCTCACGGAAATCAGCCCCAGCATTTT. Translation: CATSDSHGNQPQHF.

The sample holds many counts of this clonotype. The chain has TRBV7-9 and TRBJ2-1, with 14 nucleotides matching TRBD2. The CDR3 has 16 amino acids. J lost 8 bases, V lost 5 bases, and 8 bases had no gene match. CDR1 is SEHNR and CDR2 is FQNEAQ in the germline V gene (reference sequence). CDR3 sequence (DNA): TGTGCCAGCAGCGCTTCCCCGGGACTAGCGGGAGATGAGCAGTTCTTC. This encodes CASSASPGLAGDEQFF.

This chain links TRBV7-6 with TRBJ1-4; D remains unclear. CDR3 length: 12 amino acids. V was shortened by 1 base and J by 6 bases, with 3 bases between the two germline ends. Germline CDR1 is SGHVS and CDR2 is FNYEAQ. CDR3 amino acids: CASSLEDEKLFF. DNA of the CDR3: TGTGCCAGCAGCTTAGAAGATGAAAAACTGTTTTTT.

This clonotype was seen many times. In nucleotides, the CDR3 is TGCAGTGCCCCTGGGGCGGGCGCGATCTATGGCTACACCTTC. Translated: CSAPGAGAIYGYTF. The chain combines TRBV20-1 with TRBJ1-2, with D maybe TRBD1 (5 bases). Trimming stripped 6 bases from V and 4 bases from J, with 18 bases between. The CDR3 is 14 amino acids. Per germline, CDR1 DFQATT and CDR2 SNEGSKA (reference sequence).

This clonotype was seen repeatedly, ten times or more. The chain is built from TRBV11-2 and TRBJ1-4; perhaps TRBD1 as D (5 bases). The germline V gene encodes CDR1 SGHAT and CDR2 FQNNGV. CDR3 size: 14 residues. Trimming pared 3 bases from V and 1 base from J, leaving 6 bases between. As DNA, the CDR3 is TGTGCCAGCAGCTTTCAGGGAACTAATGAAAAACTGTTTTTT. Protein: CASSFQGTNEKLFF.

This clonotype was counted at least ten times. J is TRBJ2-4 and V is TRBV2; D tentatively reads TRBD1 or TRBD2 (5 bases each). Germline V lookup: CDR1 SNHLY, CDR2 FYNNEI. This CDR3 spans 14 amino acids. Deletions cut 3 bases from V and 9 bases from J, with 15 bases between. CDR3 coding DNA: TGTGCCAGCAGTGATTCAGGGCGAGGGGCCATTCAGTACTTC. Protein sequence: CASSDSGRGAIQYF.

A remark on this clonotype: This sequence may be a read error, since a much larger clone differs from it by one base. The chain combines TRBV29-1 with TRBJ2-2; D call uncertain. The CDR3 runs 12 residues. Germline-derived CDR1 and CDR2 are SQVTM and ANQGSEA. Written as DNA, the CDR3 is TGCAGCGTTGTTGCGAGCACCAGGGAGCTGTTTTTT. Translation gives CSVVASTRELFF.

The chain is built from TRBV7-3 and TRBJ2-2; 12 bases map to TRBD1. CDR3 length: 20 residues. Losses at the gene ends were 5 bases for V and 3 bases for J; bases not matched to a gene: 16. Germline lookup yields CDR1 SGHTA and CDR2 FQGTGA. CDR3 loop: CASSRSGTGGLVVDTGELFF. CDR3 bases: TGTGCCAGCAGCCGATCCGGGACAGGGGGCCTCGTGGTGGACACCGGGGAGCTGTTTTTT. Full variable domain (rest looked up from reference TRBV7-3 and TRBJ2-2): GAGVSQTPSNKVTEKGKYVELRCDPISGHTALYWYRQSLGQGPEFLIYFQGTGAADDSGLPNDRFFAVRPEGSVSTLKIQRTERGDSAVYLCASSRSGTGGLVVDTGELFFGEGSRLTVL.

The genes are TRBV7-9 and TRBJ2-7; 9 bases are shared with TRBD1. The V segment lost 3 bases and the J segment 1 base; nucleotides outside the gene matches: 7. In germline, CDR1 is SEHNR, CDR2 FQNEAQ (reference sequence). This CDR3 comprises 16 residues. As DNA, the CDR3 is TGTGCCAGCAGCTTCACACAGGGGGCGAAGTCCTACGAGCAGTACTTC. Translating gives CASSFTQGAKSYEQYF.

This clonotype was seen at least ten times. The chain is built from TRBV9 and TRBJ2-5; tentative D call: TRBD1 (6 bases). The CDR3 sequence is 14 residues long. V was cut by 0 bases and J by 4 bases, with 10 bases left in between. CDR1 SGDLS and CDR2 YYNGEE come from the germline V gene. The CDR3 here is CASSVGRGGETQYF. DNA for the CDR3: TGTGCCAGCAGCGTAGGACGAGGGGGAGAGACCCAGTACTTC.

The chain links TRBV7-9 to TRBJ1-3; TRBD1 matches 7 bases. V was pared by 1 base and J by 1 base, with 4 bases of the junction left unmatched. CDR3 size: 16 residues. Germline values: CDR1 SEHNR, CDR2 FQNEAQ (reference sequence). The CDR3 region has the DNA TGTGCCAGCAGCTTAGTGGAGGGGGCTTCTGGAAACACCATATATTTT. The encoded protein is CASSLVEGASGNTIYF.

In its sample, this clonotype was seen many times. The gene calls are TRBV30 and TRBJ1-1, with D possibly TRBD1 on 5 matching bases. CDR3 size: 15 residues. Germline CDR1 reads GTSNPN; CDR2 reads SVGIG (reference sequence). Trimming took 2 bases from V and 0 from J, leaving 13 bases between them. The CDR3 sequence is CAWSKGRDLNTEAFF. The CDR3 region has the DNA TGTGCCTGGAGTAAAGGGAGGGACTTGAACACTGAAGCTTTCTTT.

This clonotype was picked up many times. The DNA of the CDR3 is TGCGCCAGCAGCTTGAGAGCACTAGCGGGAGGGCGAGGTAACACAGATACGCAGTATTTT. Protein sequence: CASSLRALAGGRGNTDTQYF. The rearrangement uses TRBV5-1 and TRBJ2-3; 13 bases map to TRBD2. The CDR3 length is 20 residues. Germline V gene lookup returns CDR1 SGHRS and CDR2 YFSETQ. V gave up 1 base and J gave up 2 bases; unmatched junction bases: 13.

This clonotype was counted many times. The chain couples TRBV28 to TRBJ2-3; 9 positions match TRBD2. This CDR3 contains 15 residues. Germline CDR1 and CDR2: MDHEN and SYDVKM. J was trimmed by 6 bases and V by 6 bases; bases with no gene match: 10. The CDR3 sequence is CASRPTVGLADTQYF. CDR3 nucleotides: TGTGCCAGCAGGCCGACCGTGGGACTAGCTGATACGCAGTATTTT.